The rows below give T cell receptor beta chains drawn from one sample of a study of beta chain features in type 1 diabetes. Profiled with immunoSEQ multiplex PCR; TCRdb holds only in-frame clones, not every one. The sample contains a few hundred thousand clones, more than 9.5% of which appear only once. The sample was naive CD4+ T cells from blood. The receptors come from a woman in her twenties or thirties in good health. Each CDR3 is given with its conserved first and last residue. Fields, in order: clone size, V gene, J gene, D gene, CDR3 protein, CDR3 DNA. A D gene is named only where the DNA matches it firmly. Size is stated for part of the rows, as once, few or many counts, or as a class when the clone is expanded.

clone_size: few; v_call: TRBV11-2; j_call: TRBJ2-1; d_call: .; cdr3_aa: CASSALTSPYEQFF; cdr3_nt: TGTGCCAGCAGCGCACTCACTAGTCCCTATGAGCAGTTCTTC
clone_size: few; v_call: TRBV28; j_call: TRBJ2-2; d_call: TRBD1; cdr3_aa: CASISSLGTGNKSQLFF; cdr3_nt: TGTGCCAGCATCTCGAGCCTCGGGACAGGGAATAAATCACAGCTGTTTTTT
clone_size: few; v_call: TRBV9; j_call: TRBJ2-1; d_call: .; cdr3_aa: CASSDTGFSYNEQFF; cdr3_nt: TGTGCCAGCAGCGACACAGGGTTCTCCTACAATGAGCAGTTCTTC
clone_size: .; v_call: TRBV7-2; j_call: TRBJ2-1; d_call: .; cdr3_aa: CASSLPGAYNEQFF; cdr3_nt: TGTGCCAGCAGCTTACCGGGAGCCTACAATGAGCAGTTCTTC
clone_size: .; v_call: TRBV28; j_call: TRBJ2-5; d_call: .; cdr3_aa: CASSRTQGETQYF; cdr3_nt: TGTGCCAGCTCCAGGACCCAGGGGGAGACCCAGTACTTC
clone_size: few; v_call: TRBV18; j_call: TRBJ2-1; d_call: TRBD2; cdr3_aa: CASSPGLAGWGNEQFF; cdr3_nt: TGTGCCAGCTCACCCGGACTAGCGGGTTGGGGGAATGAGCAGTTCTTC
clone_size: .; v_call: TRBV11-2; j_call: TRBJ2-6; d_call: .; cdr3_aa: CASSLDPRAGSDGANVLTF; cdr3_nt: TGTGCCAGCAGCTTAGATCCCCGAGCAGGGTCCGATGGGGCCAACGTCCTGACTTTC
clone_size: .; v_call: TRBV18; j_call: TRBJ2-7; d_call: TRBD1; cdr3_aa: CASSPSTGTGLSYEQYF; cdr3_nt: TGTGCCAGCTCACCTTCCACTGGGACAGGTTTGAGCTACGAGCAGTACTTC
clone_size: .; v_call: TRBV9; j_call: TRBJ2-1; d_call: TRBD2; cdr3_aa: CASSVWDGRGSYNEQFF; cdr3_nt: TGTGCCAGCAGCGTATGGGATGGGCGGGGGTCCTACAATGAGCAGTTCTTC
clone_size: .; v_call: TRBV28; j_call: TRBJ2-7; d_call: TRBD2; cdr3_aa: CASSSTSGSTHEQYF; cdr3_nt: TGTGCCAGCAGTAGCACTAGCGGGAGCACCCACGAGCAGTACTTC
clone_size: .; v_call: TRBV30; j_call: TRBJ2-4; d_call: .; cdr3_aa: CAWSEGQAKNIQYF; cdr3_nt: TGTGCCTGGAGTGAGGGGCAGGCCAAAAACATTCAGTACTTC
clone_size: .; v_call: TRBV2; j_call: TRBJ2-2; d_call: .; cdr3_aa: CASSPLGASNTGELFF; cdr3_nt: TGTGCCAGCAGTCCCCTGGGAGCCTCGAACACCGGGGAGCTGTTTTTT
clone_size: few; v_call: TRBV7-7; j_call: TRBJ2-1; d_call: TRBD2; cdr3_aa: CASSLGTSENNEQFF; cdr3_nt: TGTGCTAGCAGCCTGGGGACTAGCGAAAACAATGAGCAGTTCTTC
clone_size: few; v_call: TRBV7-3; j_call: TRBJ2-3; d_call: TRBD2; cdr3_aa: CASSSTSGGSPDTQYF; cdr3_nt: TGTGCCAGCAGCTCGACTAGCGGGGGATCTCCAGATACGCAGTATTTT
clone_size: .; v_call: TRBV30; j_call: TRBJ2-2; d_call: TRBD2; cdr3_aa: CACGTSGHNTGELFF; cdr3_nt: TGTGCCTGCGGGACTAGCGGGCATAACACCGGGGAGCTGTTTTTT
clone_size: few; v_call: TRBV5-6; j_call: TRBJ1-2; d_call: .; cdr3_aa: CASSSQGSSYGYTF; cdr3_nt: TGTGCCAGCAGCTCTCAGGGTAGCTCCTATGGCTACACCTTC
clone_size: .; v_call: TRBV7-2; j_call: TRBJ2-3; d_call: TRBD2; cdr3_aa: CASSPGLAGGDTQYF; cdr3_nt: TGTGCCAGCAGCCCGGGACTAGCGGGAGGTGATACGCAGTATTTT
clone_size: few; v_call: TRBV7-9; j_call: TRBJ2-5; d_call: .; cdr3_aa: CASSWGRGRQETQYF; cdr3_nt: TGTGCCAGCAGCTGGGGCCGGGGGAGGCAAGAGACCCAGTACTTC
clone_size: once; v_call: TRBV7-7; j_call: TRBJ2-7; d_call: .; cdr3_aa: CASSPGSDNHEQYF; cdr3_nt: TGTGCTAGCAGCCCAGGGTCAGACAACCACGAGCAGTACTTC
clone_size: few; v_call: TRBV7-9; j_call: TRBJ1-1; d_call: .; cdr3_aa: CASSLGGPGTEAFF; cdr3_nt: TGTGCCAGCAGCTTAGGGGGGCCCGGCACTGAAGCTTTCTTT
clone_size: .; v_call: TRBV19; j_call: TRBJ1-5; d_call: TRBD1; cdr3_aa: CASSTTGGADQPQHF; cdr3_nt: TGTGCCAGTAGCACCACAGGGGGCGCGGATCAGCCCCAGCATTTT
clone_size: few; v_call: TRBV19; j_call: TRBJ2-1; d_call: TRBD2; cdr3_aa: CASSIGTSGASYNEQFF; cdr3_nt: TGTGCCAGTAGTATAGGGACTAGCGGGGCCTCCTACAATGAGCAGTTCTTC
clone_size: .; v_call: TRBV4-3; j_call: TRBJ2-7; d_call: TRBD2; cdr3_aa: CASSQDVGGSPYEQYF; cdr3_nt: TGCGCCAGCAGCCAAGATGTGGGCGGGAGCCCGTACGAGCAGTACTTC
clone_size: .; v_call: TRBV7-9; j_call: TRBJ2-3; d_call: TRBD1; cdr3_aa: CASSKQGPDTQYF; cdr3_nt: TGTGCCAGCAGCAAACAGGGGCCGGATACGCAGTATTTT
clone_size: .; v_call: TRBV28; j_call: TRBJ2-7; d_call: TRBD1; cdr3_aa: CASRFGTGGYGQYF; cdr3_nt: TGTGCCAGCAGGTTCGGGACAGGGGGTTATGGGCAGTACTTC
clone_size: .; v_call: TRBV11-1; j_call: TRBJ1-2; d_call: .; cdr3_aa: CASSRNRDYGYTF; cdr3_nt: TGTGCCAGCAGCCGCAACAGGGACTATGGCTACACCTTC
clone_size: .; v_call: TRBV2; j_call: TRBJ2-7; d_call: TRBD1; cdr3_aa: CASSGQGSSYEQYF; cdr3_nt: TGTGCCAGCAGCGGACAGGGGAGCTCCTACGAGCAGTACTTC
clone_size: .; v_call: TRBV29-1; j_call: TRBJ2-7; d_call: .; cdr3_aa: CSVGHDSYEQYF; cdr3_nt: TGCAGCGTTGGCCACGACAGCTACGAGCAGTACTTC
clone_size: few; v_call: TRBV7-2; j_call: TRBJ2-7; d_call: TRBD2; cdr3_aa: CASSYTSGSSYEQYF; cdr3_nt: TGTGCCAGCAGCTATACTAGCGGGAGCTCCTACGAGCAGTACTTC
clone_size: few; v_call: TRBV7-3; j_call: TRBJ2-1; d_call: .; cdr3_aa: CASSSIPLSDEQFF; cdr3_nt: TGTGCCAGCAGCTCTATACCCCTGAGTGATGAGCAGTTCTTC
clone_size: .; v_call: TRBV9; j_call: TRBJ2-1; d_call: TRBD2; cdr3_aa: CASSVTSGTYNEQFF; cdr3_nt: TGTGCCAGCAGCGTGACTAGCGGGACCTACAATGAGCAGTTCTTC
clone_size: .; v_call: TRBV18; j_call: TRBJ2-5; d_call: .; cdr3_aa: CASSPEASSQETQYF; cdr3_nt: TGTGCCAGCTCACCAGAGGCCAGTTCCCAAGAGACCCAGTACTTC
clone_size: .; v_call: TRBV5-1; j_call: TRBJ2-5; d_call: TRBD2; cdr3_aa: CASSFSSSGTKETQYF; cdr3_nt: TGCGCCAGCAGCTTCTCGTCTAGCGGGACGAAAGAGACCCAGTACTTC
clone_size: .; v_call: TRBV11-2; j_call: TRBJ2-3; d_call: .; cdr3_aa: CASSWTRGTDTQYF; cdr3_nt: TGTGCCAGCAGCTGGACTCGGGGCACAGATACGCAGTATTTT
clone_size: few; v_call: TRBV19; j_call: TRBJ2-1; d_call: TRBD1; cdr3_aa: CASSPGTGSYNEQFF; cdr3_nt: TGTGCCAGTAGTCCCGGGACAGGCTCCTACAATGAGCAGTTCTTC
clone_size: few; v_call: TRBV7-9; j_call: TRBJ1-5; d_call: .; cdr3_aa: CASSLQGPNQPQHF; cdr3_nt: TGTGCCAGCAGCTTACAGGGGCCGAATCAGCCCCAGCATTTT
clone_size: few; v_call: TRBV6-5; j_call: TRBJ2-7; d_call: .; cdr3_aa: CASRRTYRPYEQYF; cdr3_nt: TGTGCCAGTAGACGGACATATCGTCCCTACGAGCAGTACTTC
clone_size: few; v_call: TRBV27; j_call: TRBJ2-3; d_call: .; cdr3_aa: CASSFPGRDTQYF; cdr3_nt: TGTGCCAGCAGTTTCCCCGGGAGAGATACGCAGTATTTT
clone_size: .; v_call: TRBV28; j_call: TRBJ1-2; d_call: .; cdr3_aa: CASSLQLRGLRYGYTF; cdr3_nt: TGTGCCAGCAGTCTTCAACTCCGGGGACTGAGATATGGCTACACCTTC
clone_size: .; v_call: TRBV15; j_call: TRBJ2-3; d_call: .; cdr3_aa: CATSRDPYTDTQYF; cdr3_nt: TGTGCCACCAGCAGAGATCCTTACACAGATACGCAGTATTTT
clone_size: .; v_call: TRBV7-2; j_call: TRBJ2-1; d_call: TRBD1; cdr3_aa: CASSQVGTDNEQFF; cdr3_nt: TGTGCCAGCAGCCAGGTGGGGACAGACAATGAGCAGTTCTTC
clone_size: .; v_call: TRBV5-1; j_call: TRBJ2-2; d_call: .; cdr3_aa: CASSLPGYTGELFF; cdr3_nt: TGCGCCAGCAGCTTACCGGGGTACACCGGGGAGCTGTTTTTT
clone_size: .; v_call: TRBV18; j_call: TRBJ2-3; d_call: TRBD2; cdr3_aa: CASSPSTSGSIGDTQYF; cdr3_nt: TGTGCCAGCTCACCGTCCACTAGCGGGAGTATAGGCGATACGCAGTATTTT
clone_size: few; v_call: TRBV27; j_call: TRBJ1-5; d_call: .; cdr3_aa: CASRLQGADQPQHF; cdr3_nt: TGTGCCAGCAGGTTACAGGGCGCGGATCAGCCCCAGCATTTT
clone_size: .; v_call: TRBV7-9; j_call: TRBJ2-7; d_call: .; cdr3_aa: CASSFYSEQYF; cdr3_nt: TGTGCCAGCAGCTTTTACAGCGAGCAGTACTTC